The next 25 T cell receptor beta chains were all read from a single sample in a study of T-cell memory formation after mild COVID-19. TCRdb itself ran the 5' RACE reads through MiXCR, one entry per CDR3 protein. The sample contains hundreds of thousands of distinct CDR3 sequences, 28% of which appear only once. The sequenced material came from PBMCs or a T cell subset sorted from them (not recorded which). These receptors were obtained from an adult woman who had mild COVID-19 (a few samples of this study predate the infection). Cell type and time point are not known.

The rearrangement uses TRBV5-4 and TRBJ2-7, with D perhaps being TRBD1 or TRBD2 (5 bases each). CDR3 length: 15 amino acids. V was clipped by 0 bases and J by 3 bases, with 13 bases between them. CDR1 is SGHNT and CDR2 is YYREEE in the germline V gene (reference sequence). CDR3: CASSLDPGTFYEQYF. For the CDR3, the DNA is TGTGCCAGCAGCTTGGATCCAGGGACGTTCTACGAGCAGTACTTC.

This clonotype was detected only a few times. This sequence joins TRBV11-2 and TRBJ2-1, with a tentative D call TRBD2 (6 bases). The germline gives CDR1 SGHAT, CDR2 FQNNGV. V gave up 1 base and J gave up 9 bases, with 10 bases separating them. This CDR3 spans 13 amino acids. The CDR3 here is CASSLVGAGEQFF. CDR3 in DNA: TGTGCCAGCAGCTTAGTTGGAGCGGGTGAGCAGTTCTTC.

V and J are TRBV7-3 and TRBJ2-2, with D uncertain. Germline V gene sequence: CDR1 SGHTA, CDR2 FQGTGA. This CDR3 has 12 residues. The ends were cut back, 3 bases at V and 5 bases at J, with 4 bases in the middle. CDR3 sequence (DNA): TGTGCCAGCAGCTTTAAGACCGGGGAGCTGTTTTTT. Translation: CASSFKTGELFF.

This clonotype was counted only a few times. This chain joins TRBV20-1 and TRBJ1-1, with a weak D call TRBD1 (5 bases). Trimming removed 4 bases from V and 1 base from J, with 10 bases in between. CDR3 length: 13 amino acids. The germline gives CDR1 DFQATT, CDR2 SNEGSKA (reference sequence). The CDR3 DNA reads TGCAGTGCTACAAACGGGGGGAACACTGAAGCTTTCTTT. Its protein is CSATNGGNTEAFF.

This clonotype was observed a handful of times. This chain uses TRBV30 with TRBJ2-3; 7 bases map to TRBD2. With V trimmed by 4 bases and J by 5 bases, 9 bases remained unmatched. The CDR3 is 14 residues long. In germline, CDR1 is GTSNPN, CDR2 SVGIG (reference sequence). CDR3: CAWNKRGTLDTQYF. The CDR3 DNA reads TGTGCCTGGAACAAGCGGGGAACCCTAGATACGCAGTATTTT. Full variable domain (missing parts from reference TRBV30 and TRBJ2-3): SQTIHQWPATLVQPVGSPLSLECTVEGTSNPNLYWYRQAAGRGLQLLFYSVGIGQISSEVPQNLSASRPQDRQFILSSKKLLLSDSGFYLCAWNKRGTLDTQYFGPGTRLTVL.

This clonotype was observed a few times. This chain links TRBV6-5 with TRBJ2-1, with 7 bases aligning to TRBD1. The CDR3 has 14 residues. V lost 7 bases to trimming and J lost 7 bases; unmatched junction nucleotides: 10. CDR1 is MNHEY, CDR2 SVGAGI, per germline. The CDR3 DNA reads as TGTGCCAGCAATACTCAAGGGGGCGGAAATGAGCAGTTCTTC. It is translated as CASNTQGGGNEQFF.

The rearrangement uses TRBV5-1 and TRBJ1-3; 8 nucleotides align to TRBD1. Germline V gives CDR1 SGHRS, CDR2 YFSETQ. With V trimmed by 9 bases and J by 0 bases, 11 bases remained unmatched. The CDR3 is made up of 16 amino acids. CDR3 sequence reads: CATSVAGGRSGNTIYF. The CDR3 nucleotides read TGCGCCACCTCAGTCGCAGGGGGCCGCTCTGGAAACACCATATATTTT.

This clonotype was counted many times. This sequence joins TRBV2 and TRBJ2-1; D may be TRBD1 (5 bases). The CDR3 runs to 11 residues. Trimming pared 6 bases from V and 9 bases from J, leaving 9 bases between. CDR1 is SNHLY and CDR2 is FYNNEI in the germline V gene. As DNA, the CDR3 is TGTGCCAGCAGCCAGGGTGCTGAGCAGTTCTTC. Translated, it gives CASSQGAEQFF.

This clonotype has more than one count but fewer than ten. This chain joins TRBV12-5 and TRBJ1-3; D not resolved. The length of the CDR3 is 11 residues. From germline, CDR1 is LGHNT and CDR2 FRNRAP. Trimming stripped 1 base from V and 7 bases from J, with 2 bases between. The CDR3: CASGLGNTIYF. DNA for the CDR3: TGTGCTAGTGGTTTGGGGAACACCATATATTTT.

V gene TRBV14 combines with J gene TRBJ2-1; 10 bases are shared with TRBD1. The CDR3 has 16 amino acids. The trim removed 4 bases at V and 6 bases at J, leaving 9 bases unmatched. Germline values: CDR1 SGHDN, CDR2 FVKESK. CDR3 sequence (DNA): TGTGCCAGCAGCCCTCAGCCGGGACAGGGGACCAATGAGCAGTTCTTC. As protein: CASSPQPGQGTNEQFF.

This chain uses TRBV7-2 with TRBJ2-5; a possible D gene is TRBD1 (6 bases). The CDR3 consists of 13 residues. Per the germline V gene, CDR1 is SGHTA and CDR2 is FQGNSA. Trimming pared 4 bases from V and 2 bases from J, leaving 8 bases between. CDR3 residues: CASSSGVQETQYF. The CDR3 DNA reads TGTGCCAGCAGCTCAGGGGTACAAGAGACCCAGTACTTC.

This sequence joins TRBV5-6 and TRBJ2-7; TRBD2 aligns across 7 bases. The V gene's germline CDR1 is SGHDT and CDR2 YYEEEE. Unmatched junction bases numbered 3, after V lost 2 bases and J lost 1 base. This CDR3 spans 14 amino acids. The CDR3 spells CASSFTSDSYEQYF. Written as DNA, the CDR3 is TGTGCCAGCAGCTTTACTAGCGATTCCTACGAGCAGTACTTC. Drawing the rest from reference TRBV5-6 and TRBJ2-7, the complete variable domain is DAGVTQSPTHLIKTRGQQVTLRCSPKSGHDTVSWYQQALGQGPQFIFQYYEEEERQRGNFPDRFSGHQFPNYSSELNVNALLLGDSALYLCASSFTSDSYEQYFGPGTRLTVT.

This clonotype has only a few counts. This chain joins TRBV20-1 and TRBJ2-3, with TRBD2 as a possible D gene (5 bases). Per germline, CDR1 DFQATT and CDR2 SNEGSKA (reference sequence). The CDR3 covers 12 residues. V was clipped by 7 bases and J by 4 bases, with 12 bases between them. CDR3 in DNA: TGCAGTGTGGGAACTAGATCAGATACGCAGTATTTT. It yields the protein CSVGTRSDTQYF.

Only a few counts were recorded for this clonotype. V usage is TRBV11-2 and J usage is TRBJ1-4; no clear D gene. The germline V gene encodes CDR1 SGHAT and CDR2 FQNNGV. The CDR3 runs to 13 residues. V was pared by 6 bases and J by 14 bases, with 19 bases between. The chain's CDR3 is CASSSRTAVTLFF. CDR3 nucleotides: TGTGCCAGCAGTTCTCGGACGGCTGTTACCCTGTTTTTT.

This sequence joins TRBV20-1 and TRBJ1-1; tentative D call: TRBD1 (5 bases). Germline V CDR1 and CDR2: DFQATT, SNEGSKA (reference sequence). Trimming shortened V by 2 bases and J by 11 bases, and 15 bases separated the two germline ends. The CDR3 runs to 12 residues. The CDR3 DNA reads TGCAGTGCTAGACCGTTGACAGTATGGGCTTTCTTT. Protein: CSARPLTVWAFF.

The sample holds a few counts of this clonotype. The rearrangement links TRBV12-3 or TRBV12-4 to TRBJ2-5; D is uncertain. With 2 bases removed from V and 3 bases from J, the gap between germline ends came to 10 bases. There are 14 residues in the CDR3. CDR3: CASSLRLSKETQYF. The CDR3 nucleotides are TGTGCCAGCAGTTTAAGGCTATCTAAAGAGACCCAGTACTTC.

The CDR3 region has the DNA TGCAGCGTTATGACCGGGTCCCTGATGGCTGAAGCTTTCTTT. Protein: CSVMTGSLMAEAFF. The chain is built from TRBV29-1 and TRBJ1-1, with D uncertain. There are 14 residues in the CDR3. V was shortened by 5 bases and J by 6 bases, with 19 bases between the two germline ends. CDR1 and CDR2 (germline): SQVTM, ANQGSEA.

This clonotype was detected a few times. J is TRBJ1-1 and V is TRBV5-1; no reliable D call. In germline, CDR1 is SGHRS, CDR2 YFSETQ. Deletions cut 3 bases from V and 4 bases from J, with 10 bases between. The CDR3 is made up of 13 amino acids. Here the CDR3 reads CASSYNWPTEAFF. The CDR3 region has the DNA TGCGCCAGCAGCTACAACTGGCCCACTGAAGCTTTCTTT.

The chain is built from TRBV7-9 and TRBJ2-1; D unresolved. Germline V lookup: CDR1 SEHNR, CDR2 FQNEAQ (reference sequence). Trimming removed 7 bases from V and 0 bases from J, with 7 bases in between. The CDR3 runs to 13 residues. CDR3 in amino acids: CASTGRSYNEQFF. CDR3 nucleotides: TGTGCCAGCACGGGTCGCTCCTACAATGAGCAGTTCTTC.

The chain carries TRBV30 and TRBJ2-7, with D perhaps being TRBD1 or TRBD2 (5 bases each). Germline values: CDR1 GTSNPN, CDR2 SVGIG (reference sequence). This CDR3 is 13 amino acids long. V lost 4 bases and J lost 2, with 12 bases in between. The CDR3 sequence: CAWNPGPAYEQYF. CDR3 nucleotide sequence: TGTGCCTGGAACCCGGGACCAGCCTACGAGCAGTACTTC.

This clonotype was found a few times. The CDR3 nucleotides read TGTGCCAGCACCATTTCCAGAGGGGGCTCGGGAGGCTACACCTTC. This translates into CASTISRGGSGGYTF. The chain recombines TRBV6-6 with TRBJ1-2; 7 nucleotides align to TRBD1. The CDR3 totals 15 residues. CDR1 is MNHNY, CDR2 SVGAGI, per germline (reference sequence). V dropped 7 bases and J dropped 8; count of bases not matched to a gene: 16.

CDR3 sequence: CASSTVGQPQHF. The CDR3 DNA reads as TGTGCCAGCAGTACCGTCGGTCAGCCCCAGCATTTT. The chain carries TRBV11-2 and TRBJ1-5; D unclear. The V gene's germline CDR1 is SGHAT and CDR2 FQNNGV. There are 12 residues in the CDR3. V was pared by 6 bases and J by 6 bases, with 9 bases between.

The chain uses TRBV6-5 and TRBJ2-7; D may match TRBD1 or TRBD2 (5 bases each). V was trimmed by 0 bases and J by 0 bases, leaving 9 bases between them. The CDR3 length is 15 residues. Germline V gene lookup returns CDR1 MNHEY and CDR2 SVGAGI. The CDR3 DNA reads TGTGCCAGCAGTTACTCGGCAGGGAGCTCCTACGAGCAGTACTTC. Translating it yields CASSYSAGSSYEQYF.

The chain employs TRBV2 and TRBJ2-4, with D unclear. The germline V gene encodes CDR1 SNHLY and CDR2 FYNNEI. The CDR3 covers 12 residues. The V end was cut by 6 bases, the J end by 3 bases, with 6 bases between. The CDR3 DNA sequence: TGTGCCAGCAGGGATTTCAAAAACATTCAGTACTTC. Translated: CASRDFKNIQYF.

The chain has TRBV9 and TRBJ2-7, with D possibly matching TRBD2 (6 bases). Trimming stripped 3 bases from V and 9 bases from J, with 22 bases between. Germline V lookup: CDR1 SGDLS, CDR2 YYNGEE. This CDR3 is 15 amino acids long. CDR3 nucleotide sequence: TGTGCCAGCAGCGGATACACGGGAGTTGAAGCTCCGCAGTACTTC. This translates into CASSGYTGVEAPQYF.